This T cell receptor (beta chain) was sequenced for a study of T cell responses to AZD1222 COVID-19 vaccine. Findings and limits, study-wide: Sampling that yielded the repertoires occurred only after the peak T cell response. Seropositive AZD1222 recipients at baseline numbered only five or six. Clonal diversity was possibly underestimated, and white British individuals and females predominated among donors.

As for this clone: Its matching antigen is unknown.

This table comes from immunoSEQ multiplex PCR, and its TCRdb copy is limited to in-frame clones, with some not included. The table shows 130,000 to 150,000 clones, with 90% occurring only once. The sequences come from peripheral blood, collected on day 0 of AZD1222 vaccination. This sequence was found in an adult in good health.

The CDR3 loop is CASSPHTGLASGELFF. CDR3 in DNA: TGTGCCAGCAGTCCCCATACTGGACTAGCGAGCGGGGAGCTGTTTTTT. The chain joins TRBV28 to TRBJ2-2; 9 nucleotides line up with TRBD2. Germline lookup yields CDR1 MDHEN and CDR2 SYDVKM. The CDR3 length is 16 residues. J gave up 7 bases and V 5 bases, and 11 bases lay outside the gene matches.